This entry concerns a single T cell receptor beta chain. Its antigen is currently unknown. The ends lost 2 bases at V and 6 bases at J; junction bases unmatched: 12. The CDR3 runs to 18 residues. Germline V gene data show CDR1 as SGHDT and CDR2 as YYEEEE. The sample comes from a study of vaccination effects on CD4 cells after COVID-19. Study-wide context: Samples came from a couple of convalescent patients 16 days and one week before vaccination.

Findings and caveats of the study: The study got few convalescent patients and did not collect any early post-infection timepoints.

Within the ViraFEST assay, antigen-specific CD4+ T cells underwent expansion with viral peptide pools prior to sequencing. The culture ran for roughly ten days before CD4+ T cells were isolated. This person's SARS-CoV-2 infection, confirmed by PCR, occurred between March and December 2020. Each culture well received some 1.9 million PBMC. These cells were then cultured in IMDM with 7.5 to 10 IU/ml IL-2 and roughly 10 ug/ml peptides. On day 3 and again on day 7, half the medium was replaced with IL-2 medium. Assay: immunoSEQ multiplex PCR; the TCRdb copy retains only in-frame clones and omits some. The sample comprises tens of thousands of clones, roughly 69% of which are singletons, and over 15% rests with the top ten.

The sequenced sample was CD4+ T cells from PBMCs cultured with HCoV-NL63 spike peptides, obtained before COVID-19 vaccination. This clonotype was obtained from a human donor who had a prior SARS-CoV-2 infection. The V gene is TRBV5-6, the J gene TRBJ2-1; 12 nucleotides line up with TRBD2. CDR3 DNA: TGTGCCAGCAGCTTAGGGGGACTAGCGGGTACTTCGGGCAATGAGCAGTTCTTC. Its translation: CASSLGGLAGTSGNEQFF. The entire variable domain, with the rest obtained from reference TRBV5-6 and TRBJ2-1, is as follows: DAGVTQSPTHLIKTRGQQVTLRCSPKSGHDTVSWYQQALGQGPQFIFQYYEEEERQRGNFPDRFSGHQFPNYSSELNVNALLLGDSALYLCASSLGGLAGTSGNEQFFGPGTRLTVL.